These T cell receptor beta chains were read from a single sample in a study of shared clonotypes between healthy human individuals. The method was immunoSEQ multiplex PCR; TCRdb's version includes in-frame clones alone and lacks a portion of them. This sample has millions of clones, with more than 80% found just once. Sequences were obtained from naive CD4+ T cells sorted from blood. The receptors derive from a man aged 18 to 29 in good health. Each CDR3 is given with its conserved first and last residue. The D gene is left open where the match is weak. The listing skips clone size in some rows; elsewhere it reads once, few, many or a size class.

abundance,d_gene,v_gene,j_gene,CDR3aa,CDR3nt
-,TRBD1,TRBV18,TRBJ2-5,CASSPRQGIQETQYF,TGTGCCAGCTCACCCCGACAGGGCATACAAGAGACCCAGTACTTC
-,TRBD1,TRBV28,TRBJ1-1,CASRKTGGTEAFF,TGTGCCAGCAGAAAAACAGGGGGCACTGAAGCTTTCTTT
-,-,TRBV28,TRBJ1-2,CASLNYGEAIWGYTF,TGTGCCAGCTTAAATTACGGAGAGGCGATTTGGGGCTACACCTTC
-,-,TRBV7-9,TRBJ2-3,CASRPPSASSTDTQYF,TGTGCCAGCAGACCCCCTAGCGCCTCTAGCACAGATACGCAGTATTTT
-,-,TRBV6-5,TRBJ1-2,CASSLGGGAGGYTF,TGTGCCAGCAGTTTGGGAGGAGGGGCCGGGGGCTACACCTTC
-,-,TRBV5-1,TRBJ2-2,CASSLGGTGELFF,TGCGCCAGCAGCTTAGGGGGCACCGGGGAGCTGTTTTTT
-,TRBD2,TRBV30,TRBJ2-5,CAWKGLAWEQYF,TGTGCCTGGAAGGGACTAGCCTGGGAGCAGTACTTC
-,-,TRBV6-5,TRBJ2-1,CASSSQGNEQFF,TGTGCCAGCAGTTCGCAGGGCAATGAGCAGTTCTTC
-,TRBD1,TRBV6-1,TRBJ2-2,CASRAGTGGTGELFF,TGTGCCAGCAGGGCCGGGACAGGGGGCACCGGGGAGCTGTTTTTT
-,-,TRBV19,TRBJ1-5,CASRLLGLNQPQHF,TGTGCCAGTAGGCTATTAGGGCTAAATCAGCCCCAGCATTTT
-,-,TRBV16,TRBJ1-1,CASSQSAGVNTEAFF,TGTGCCAGCAGCCAATCCGCTGGGGTGAACACTGAAGCTTTCTTT
-,-,TRBV27,TRBJ2-7,CASSLRETAVTYF,TGTGCCAGCAGTTTACGGGAGACAGCCGTAACATACTTC
-,TRBD2,TRBV5-1,TRBJ2-1,CASSLAGGYSYNEQFF,TGCGCCAGCAGCTTGGCCGGGGGGTACTCCTACAATGAGCAGTTCTTC
-,TRBD1,TRBV7-3,TRBJ1-1,CASSPTGGTEAFF,TGTGCCAGCAGCCCTACAGGGGGGACTGAAGCTTTCTTT
-,-,TRBV6-4,TRBJ2-6,CASRSTGANVLTF,TGTGCCAGCAGATCTACTGGGGCCAACGTCCTGACTTTC
-,-,TRBV6-5,TRBJ2-1,CASSYLQGYNEQFF,TGTGCCAGCAGTTACTTACAGGGCTACAATGAGCAGTTCTTC
-,TRBD1,TRBV18,TRBJ2-1,CASSYRTGPYNEQFF,TGTGCCAGCTCATACCGGACAGGGCCTTACAATGAGCAGTTCTTC
-,TRBD2,TRBV4-3,TRBJ2-1,CASSRRLAAYNEQFF,TGCGCCAGCAGCCGGAGACTAGCGGCCTACAATGAGCAGTTCTTC
-,-,TRBV23-1,TRBJ2-6,CASSTSYCGVGANVLTF,TGCGCCAGCAGCACCTCATATTGTGGGGTGGGGGCCAACGTCCTGACTTTC
-,-,TRBV28,TRBJ2-5,CASAPPGRQETQYF,TGTGCCAGCGCCCCTCCGGGGCGCCAAGAGACCCAGTACTTC
-,TRBD1,TRBV7-2,TRBJ1-2,CASSLAVTKGQRNGYTF,TGTGCCAGCAGCTTAGCGGTCACTAAGGGACAGAGAAATGGCTACACCTTC
-,-,TRBV28,TRBJ2-7,CASSLVSGAQYEQYF,TGTGCCAGCAGTTTAGTTTCTGGGGCCCAATACGAGCAGTACTTC
-,TRBD2,TRBV2,TRBJ2-7,CASSEAGLALYEQYF,TGTGCCAGCAGTGAAGCGGGACTAGCATTATACGAGCAGTACTTC
-,-,TRBV5-6,TRBJ1-1,CASSLLWVNTEAFF,TGTGCCAGCAGCTTGTTATGGGTGAACACTGAAGCTTTCTTT
-,-,TRBV5-1,TRBJ2-7,CASSLEENSYEQYF,TGCGCCAGCAGCTTGGAAGAGAACTCCTACGAGCAGTACTTC
-,-,TRBV6-1,TRBJ2-7,CASRGAIGAAYEQYF,TGTGCCAGCAGGGGGGCGATCGGTGCGGCCTACGAGCAGTACTTC
-,TRBD1,TRBV5-1,TRBJ2-7,CASSMTGDYEQYF,TGCGCCAGCAGCATGACAGGGGATTACGAGCAGTACTTC
-,TRBD1,TRBV10-2,TRBJ1-6,CASATDRGYSPLHF,TGCGCCAGCGCAACCGACAGGGGGTATTCACCCCTCCACTTT
-,TRBD1,TRBV9,TRBJ1-5,CASSVGGGGWGQPQHF,TGTGCCAGCAGCGTAGGTGGAGGGGGCTGGGGTCAGCCCCAGCATTTT
-,-,TRBV14,TRBJ2-2,CASSHPPNTGELFF,TGTGCCAGCAGCCATCCACCTAACACCGGGGAGCTGTTTTTT
-,-,TRBV7-9,TRBJ2-4,CASSRGEGAVQYF,TGTGCCAGCAGTAGGGGAGAAGGGGCGGTTCAGTACTTC
once,-,TRBV10-3,TRBJ1-4,CAISEGGGKNEKLFF,TGTGCCATCAGTGAGGGCGGCGGCAAGAATGAAAAACTGTTTTTT
once,TRBD1,TRBV6-1,TRBJ2-2,CASSGRQGGGELFF,TGTGCCAGCAGTGGACGACAGGGCGGCGGGGAGCTGTTTTTT
-,TRBD1,TRBV7-2,TRBJ2-1,CASSLGFGTGGNEQFF,TGTGCCAGCAGCTTAGGGTTCGGGACAGGGGGCAATGAGCAGTTCTTC
-,-,TRBV5-1,TRBJ1-4,CASSTDVGPNEKLFF,TGCGCCAGCAGCACCGACGTGGGGCCTAATGAAAAACTGTTTTTT
-,-,TRBV7-2,TRBJ1-1,CASSLRQGYTEAFF,TGTGCCAGCAGCTTACGGCAGGGTTACACTGAAGCTTTCTTT
-,-,TRBV5-1,TRBJ2-7,CASSSPGGPYEQYF,TGCGCCAGCAGCTCCCCAGGGGGGCCCTACGAGCAGTACTTC
-,TRBD1,TRBV5-1,TRBJ2-5,CASSFGGTGEETQYF,TGCGCCAGCAGCTTTGGTGGCACAGGGGAAGAGACCCAGTACTTC
-,-,TRBV23-1,TRBJ1-2,CASSLTPKTNYGYTF,TGCGCCAGCAGTCTTACCCCAAAAACAAACTATGGCTACACCTTC
-,-,TRBV18,TRBJ2-3,CASSPPSDYMSTDTQYF,TGTGCCAGCTCACCACCGAGCGACTACATGAGCACAGATACGCAGTATTTT
-,TRBD1,TRBV2,TRBJ2-3,CASGQGETDTQYF,TGTGCCAGCGGACAGGGCGAGACAGATACGCAGTATTTT
-,TRBD1,TRBV7-9,TRBJ1-1,CASSLRSTGGITEAFF,TGTGCCAGCAGCTTAAGATCGACAGGGGGAATCACTGAAGCTTTCTTT
-,-,TRBV11-2,TRBJ1-4,CASSLSRGREKLFF,TGTGCCAGCAGCTTAAGTAGGGGGAGGGAAAAACTGTTTTTT
-,TRBD1,TRBV30,TRBJ2-3,CAWTDRETQYF,TGTGCCTGGACGGACAGGGAAACGCAGTATTTT
few,-,TRBV5-1,TRBJ1-5,CASSLGSGSRDQPQHF,TGCGCCAGCAGCTTGGGTTCTGGCAGCCGAGATCAGCCCCAGCATTTT
-,TRBD1,TRBV28,TRBJ2-5,CASIEDRVAETQYF,TGTGCCAGCATTGAGGACAGGGTGGCCGAGACCCAGTACTTC
-,TRBD1,TRBV5-5,TRBJ2-1,CASSAEGQGAFYNEQFF,TGTGCCAGCAGCGCCGAAGGACAGGGGGCCTTCTACAATGAGCAGTTCTTC
-,-,TRBV5-1,TRBJ1-2,CASSLVPGPNYGYTF,TGCGCCAGCAGCTTGGTACCGGGACCGAACTATGGCTACACCTTC
-,-,TRBV27,TRBJ2-3,CASRGNVRGTTQYF,TGTGCCAGCAGGGGAAATGTTCGGGGGACTACGCAGTATTTT
-,TRBD1,TRBV4-1,TRBJ1-1,CASSQAGGNTEAFF,TGCGCCAGCAGCCAGGCAGGGGGTAACACTGAAGCTTTCTTT
-,-,TRBV18,TRBJ2-1,CASSPGVGEQFF,TGTGCCAGCTCCCCGGGGGTCGGTGAGCAGTTCTTC
-,TRBD2,TRBV13,TRBJ2-2,CASSLELAGGTGELFF,TGTGCCAGCAGCTTAGAACTAGCGGGGGGCACCGGGGAGCTGTTTTTT
-,TRBD2,TRBV7-2,TRBJ2-3,CASSSPTSGRGKTDTQYF,TGTGCCAGCAGCTCTCCGACTAGCGGGAGAGGTAAAACAGATACGCAGTATTTT
-,TRBD2,TRBV7-2,TRBJ2-7,CASSLGTSSYEQYF,TGTGCCAGCAGCTTAGGGACTAGCTCCTACGAGCAGTACTTC
-,-,TRBV11-1,TRBJ1-1,CASSLFEGITEAFF,TGTGCCAGCAGCTTATTTGAGGGGATCACTGAAGCTTTCTTT
-,-,TRBV10-2,TRBJ1-5,CASGRRDSNQPQHF,TGCGCCAGCGGGCGACGGGACAGCAATCAGCCCCAGCATTTT
-,TRBD1,TRBV2,TRBJ1-3,CASTSPDRSGNTIYF,TGTGCCAGCACCTCCCCGGACAGGTCCGGAAACACCATATATTTT
-,-,TRBV6-6,TRBJ2-3,CASSRLASTDTQYF,TGTGCCAGCAGTCGACTGGCTAGCACAGATACGCAGTATTTT
few,-,TRBV9,TRBJ2-1,CASSSDSQEQFF,TGTGCCAGCAGCTCGGACAGTCAAGAGCAGTTCTTC
-,TRBD1,TRBV28,TRBJ1-2,CASSSEGDRGMVNYGYTF,TGTGCCAGCAGTTCCGAAGGGGACAGGGGTATGGTTAACTATGGCTACACCTTC